These 29 T cell receptor beta chains were sequenced from one sample in a study of cytomegalovirus exposure and HLA in healthy donors. The PCR employed 60 Vbeta primers together with 13 Jbeta primers. The data were produced by immunoSEQ multiplex PCR, yet TCRdb's version contains in-frame clones alone and is incomplete. The table records 150,000 or so clones, more than 65% of them present only once. Sample: PBMCs. These receptors were collected from a man between 50 and 59 years old in good health and CMV-seropositive.

The chain joins TRBV19 to TRBJ2-3, with D perhaps TRBD1 (6 bases). V was cut by 6 bases and J by 0 bases, with 13 bases left in between. Germline V CDR1 and CDR2: LNHDA, SQIVND (reference sequence). The CDR3 consists of 15 residues. The CDR3 sequence is CASRRTETSTDTQYF. The CDR3 coding sequence is TGTGCCAGTAGAAGGACAGAAACTAGCACAGATACGCAGTATTTT.

CDR3 DNA: TGTGCCAGCAGTGTTGGACTAGCGGGGGTTGAGACCCAGTACTTC. Amino acids: CASSVGLAGVETQYF. The chain combines TRBV2 with TRBJ2-5, with 13 bases that match TRBD2. The CDR3 sequence is 15 residues long. In germline, CDR1 is SNHLY, CDR2 FYNNEI. Trimming removed 4 bases from V and 5 bases from J; junction bases left unmatched: 4.

This chain links TRBV29-1 with TRBJ1-1; perhaps TRBD1 as D (6 bases). Germline V lookup: CDR1 SQVTM, CDR2 ANQGSEA. With 6 bases removed from V and 0 bases from J, the gap between germline ends came to 11 bases. The CDR3 length is 13 residues. The CDR3 DNA reads TGCAGCGTCGGGGGGCGATTGAACACTGAAGCTTTCTTT. Protein sequence: CSVGGRLNTEAFF.

In nucleotides, the CDR3 is TGTGCCACCAGCACCTCGGGGGCTGGAAACACCATATATTTT. It translates to CATSTSGAGNTIYF. The chain has TRBV15 and TRBJ1-3; TRBD1 might be the D (5 bases). Between the trimmed V and J ends, which lost 4 bases and 2 bases, there was a span of 9 bases. This CDR3 has 14 residues. The germline V gene encodes CDR1 LNHNV and CDR2 YYDKDF (reference sequence).

V usage is TRBV6-5 and J usage is TRBJ2-1, with D possibly being TRBD1 (6 bases). CDR3 length equals 14 residues. CDR1 is MNHEY, CDR2 SVGAGI, per germline. V lost 5 bases, J lost 4 bases, and 12 bases lay in between. DNA for the CDR3: TGTGCCAGCAGTCACCAGGGGAATTACAATGAGCAGTTCTTC. Residues: CASSHQGNYNEQFF.

The CDR3 reads CASSPPGASPYEQYF. In DNA, the CDR3 is TGTGCCAGCTCACCACCGGGGGCTAGTCCCTACGAGCAGTACTTC. The chain recombines TRBV18 with TRBJ2-7; D possibly corresponds to TRBD1 (6 bases). Per the germline V gene, CDR1 is KGHSH and CDR2 is LQKENI. The CDR3 is 15 amino acids. Trimming removed 0 bases at V and 2 bases at J, with 11 bases between.

The rearrangement uses TRBV29-1 and TRBJ2-2; 7 bases match TRBD1. CDR3 length: 14 residues. Germline CDR1 SQVTM, CDR2 ANQGSEA. V gave up 6 bases and J gave up 4 bases; unmatched junction bases: 8. In DNA, the CDR3 is TGCAGCGTGGGACAGACTGGGGGCACCGGGGAGCTGTTTTTT. Its translation: CSVGQTGGTGELFF.

The V gene is TRBV28, the J gene TRBJ2-1; 11 nucleotides align to TRBD2. V was clipped by 2 bases and J by 9 bases; unmatched bases: 6. From germline, CDR1 is MDHEN and CDR2 SYDVKM. This CDR3 has 15 residues. The DNA of the CDR3 is TGTGCCAGCAGTTTAGTGGCTAGCGGGAGGCTTGAGCAGTTCTTC. It is translated as CASSLVASGRLEQFF.

The gene calls are TRBV18 and TRBJ1-5, with D unresolved. Trimming left V 4 bases short and J 0 bases short, with 7 bases between. Germline V lookup: CDR1 KGHSH, CDR2 LQKENI. CDR3 size: 14 residues. The CDR3 reads CASSQEYSNQPQHF. In DNA, the CDR3 is TGTGCCAGCTCACAGGAGTATAGCAATCAGCCCCAGCATTTT. Full variable domain (rest looked up from reference TRBV18 and TRBJ1-5): NAGVMQNPRHLVRRRGQEARLRCSPMKGHSHVYWYRQLPEEGLKFMVYLQKENIIDESGMPKERFSAEFPKEGPSILRIQQVVRGDSAAYFCASSQEYSNQPQHFGDGTRLSIL.

The chain combines TRBV5-8 with TRBJ1-2, with TRBD1 matching 10 bases. V was pared by 2 bases and J by 3 bases, with 4 bases of the junction left unmatched. Germline assignment: CDR1 SGHTS and CDR2 YDEGEE. The CDR3 covers 15 residues. CDR3 sequence (DNA): TGTGCCAGCAGCTTCCCGGGACAGGGGTACTATGGCTACACCTTC. This gives the protein CASSFPGQGYYGYTF.

The chain links TRBV5-1 to TRBJ1-1, with D possibly being TRBD1 (5 bases). With 2 bases removed from V and 0 bases from J, the gap between germline ends came to 11 bases. Per germline, CDR1 SGHRS and CDR2 YFSETQ. The CDR3 runs 15 residues. CDR3 sequence reads: CASSFGGAMNTEAFF. The CDR3 DNA is TGCGCCAGCAGCTTTGGCGGGGCGATGAACACTGAAGCTTTCTTT.

Only a few counts were recorded for this clone. V and J are TRBV5-5 and TRBJ1-2; D unclear. V dropped 2 bases and J dropped 4 bases, with 9 bases sitting between them. This CDR3 has 13 residues. The germline V gene encodes CDR1 SGHKS and CDR2 YYEKEE (reference sequence). CDR3 coding DNA: TGTGCCAGCAGCTTCGGAGAGGGCTATGGCTACACCTTC. Its translation is CASSFGEGYGYTF.

J is TRBJ1-5 and V is TRBV6-5; weak D call: TRBD1 (5 bases). The V end was cut by 2 bases, the J end by 6 bases, with 11 bases between. The length of the CDR3 is 14 residues. CDR1 and CDR2 from the germline V gene are MNHEY and SVGAGI. The CDR3 loop reads CASSYAPGIQPQHF. DNA of the CDR3: TGTGCCAGCAGTTACGCACCAGGGATTCAGCCCCAGCATTTT.

The CDR3 nucleotides read TGTGCCAGCTCACCACGAGCAGGGCCTAACACCGGGGAGCTGTTTTTT. Its protein is CASSPRAGPNTGELFF. V and J are TRBV18 and TRBJ2-2; the D gene is possibly TRBD1 (5 bases). CDR1 is KGHSH and CDR2 is LQKENI in the germline V gene. V lost 1 base and J 2 bases, leaving 11 bases between the germline ends. The CDR3 is 16 amino acids.

The chain joins TRBV2 to TRBJ2-1; maybe TRBD1 (6 bases). The CDR3 contains 15 residues. The germline V gene encodes CDR1 SNHLY and CDR2 FYNNEI. V was cut by 4 bases and J by 10 bases, with 20 bases left in between. The CDR3 loop reads CASSARQVGLVEQFF. The CDR3 DNA follows: TGTGCCAGCAGTGCTAGACAGGTGGGGCTAGTGGAGCAGTTCTTC.

V and J are TRBV2 and TRBJ2-1, with TRBD2 matching over 7 bases. V dropped 8 bases and J dropped 9; count of bases not matched to a gene: 1. The CDR3 is made up of 10 amino acids. CDR1 and CDR2 (germline): SNHLY, FYNNEI. CDR3 bases: TGTGCCAGCGGCGGGGGTGAGCAGTTCTTC. As protein: CASGGGEQFF.

The chain carries TRBV30 and TRBJ1-3, with D unclear. From germline, CDR1 is GTSNPN and CDR2 SVGIG (reference sequence). There are 15 residues in the CDR3. The V and J ends lost 5 bases and 0 bases respectively, with 14 bases between them. DNA for the CDR3: TGTGCCTGGGTCCCCTTGGGCCGCTCTGGAAACACCATATATTTT. It encodes CAWVPLGRSGNTIYF.

On this clone itself: Different DNA sequences within this sample yield the same CDR3. CDR3 amino acids: CASSFGNTEAFF. Here the CDR3 DNA reads TGTGCCAGCAGCTTCGGTAACACTGAAGCTTTCTTT. The gene calls are TRBV7-9 and TRBJ1-1; D remains unclear. Trimming pared 3 bases from V and 2 bases from J, leaving 4 bases between. The germline CDR1 and CDR2 sequences are SEHNR and FQNEAQ (reference sequence). The CDR3 contains 12 residues.

The chain carries TRBV6-1 and TRBJ2-7; TRBD1 might be the D (5 bases). The CDR3 is made up of 15 amino acids. Germline CDR1 reads MNHNS; CDR2 reads SASEGT. Between the trimmed V and J ends, which lost 0 bases and 4 bases, there was a span of 13 bases. The CDR3 DNA reads TGTGCCAGCAGTGAAGCGCTGGGGCTAAGTTACGAGCAGTACTTC. This sequence encodes CASSEALGLSYEQYF.

The CDR3 nucleotides are TGTGCCAGCAGCCCTCGGAGTAGCGGGAGTCATGAGCAGTTCTTC. As protein: CASSPRSSGSHEQFF. This sequence joins TRBV7-6 and TRBJ2-1, with 9 bases matching TRBD2. Looked up from germline, CDR1 is SGHVS and CDR2 is FNYEAQ. With V trimmed by 5 bases and J by 8 bases, 10 bases remained unmatched. The CDR3 spans 15 residues. Full variable domain (remainder filled in from reference TRBV7-6 and TRBJ2-1): GAGVSQSPRYKVTKRGQDVALRCDPISGHVSLYWYRQALGQGPEFLTYFNYEAQQDKSGLPNDRFSAERPEGSISTLTIQRTEQRDSAMYRCASSPRSSGSHEQFFGPGTRLTVL.

The genes are TRBV28 and TRBJ1-1, with D uncertain. V was clipped by 5 bases and J by 4 bases, with 11 bases between them. The germline V gene has CDR1 MDHEN and CDR2 SYDVKM. The CDR3 totals 13 residues. CDR3 amino acids: CASSLPRATEAFF. CDR3 DNA sequence: TGTGCCAGCAGTCTCCCGAGGGCCACTGAAGCTTTCTTT.

This sequence joins TRBV5-1 and TRBJ2-7; the match to TRBD2 covers 8 bases. CDR3 length: 15 amino acids. Germline trimming cut 3 bases from V and 6 bases from J; bases unmatched to any gene: 11. Per germline, CDR1 SGHRS and CDR2 YFSETQ. The CDR3 protein is CASSSLAGPPLEQYF. CDR3 bases: TGCGCCAGCAGCTCTCTAGCGGGTCCACCCCTCGAGCAGTACTTC.

The chain carries TRBV5-8 and TRBJ2-2; D is unresolved. The germline gives CDR1 SGHTS, CDR2 YDEGEE. The CDR3 contains 16 residues. Trimming cost V 1 base and J 3 bases, with 13 bases left between them. The CDR3 DNA reads TGTGCCAGCAGCTTGCTGGGTAGCAGACACACCGGGGAGCTGTTTTTT. It is translated as CASSLLGSRHTGELFF.

CDR3 region: CASSIRDTGELFF. The CDR3 nucleotides are TGTGCCAGTAGTATACGGGACACCGGGGAGCTGTTTTTT. This chain connects TRBV19 to TRBJ2-2; D is unresolved. The CDR3 contains 13 residues. Between the trimmed V and J ends, which lost 2 bases and 3 bases, there was a span of 4 bases. Per germline, CDR1 LNHDA and CDR2 SQIVND (reference sequence).

The rearrangement joins TRBV4-1 to TRBJ2-1; 10 nucleotides agree with TRBD2. Trimming removed 0 bases from V and 0 bases from J; junction bases left unmatched: 8. The CDR3 is 19 residues long. Germline values: CDR1 MGHRA, CDR2 YSYEKL. CDR3 sequence: CASSQEVAGGLSSYNEQFF. DNA for the CDR3: TGCGCCAGCAGCCAAGAAGTAGCGGGGGGCCTCAGCTCCTACAATGAGCAGTTCTTC.

The rearrangement joins TRBV5-1 to TRBJ1-3; D perhaps matches TRBD1 (6 bases). The CDR3 runs to 14 residues. Between the trimmed V and J ends, which lost 1 base and 7 bases, there was a span of 12 bases. From germline, CDR1 is SGHRS and CDR2 YFSETQ. CDR3 in DNA: TGCGCCAGCAGCTTGAGGGACAATGGGAACACCATATATTTT. It encodes CASSLRDNGNTIYF.

The chain links TRBV6-5 to TRBJ2-7, with D possibly matching TRBD2 (6 bases). Germline values: CDR1 MNHEY, CDR2 SVGAGI. The V end was cut by 6 bases, the J end by 3 bases, with 12 bases between. This CDR3 spans 13 amino acids. CDR3 in amino acids: CASRRAGYYEQYF. The CDR3 DNA reads as TGTGCCAGCAGGCGAGCGGGTTACTACGAGCAGTACTTC.

V and J are TRBV5-5 and TRBJ2-7; maybe TRBD2 (6 bases). This CDR3 contains 14 residues. Germline values: CDR1 SGHKS, CDR2 YYEKEE (reference sequence). Trimming removed 0 bases from V and 5 bases from J, with 12 bases in between. The CDR3 region is CASSLEEGRNEQYF. CDR3 nucleotide sequence: TGTGCCAGCAGCTTGGAAGAGGGGAGGAACGAGCAGTACTTC.

The chain recombines TRBV7-2 with TRBJ1-2, with D hard to call. V gave up 4 bases and J gave up 0 bases, with 3 bases separating them. This CDR3 comprises 12 residues. The germline gives CDR1 SGHTA, CDR2 FQGNSA. CDR3 nucleotide sequence: TGTGCCAGCAGCTCTCCTAACTATGGCTACACCTTC. This encodes CASSSPNYGYTF.